Listed below are T cell receptor beta chains from one sample, sequenced in a study of cytomegalovirus exposure and HLA in healthy donors. The repertoire was sequenced with immunoSEQ multiplex PCR; TCRdb's copy has only in-frame clones and lacks some. The table lists some 140,000 clones, more than 70% of them singletons, with approximately 0.94% in the top ten. The sample consisted of PBMCs. These receptors all come from a woman aged 60-75 years in good health and CMV-seronegative. Both conserved end residues are part of each CDR3. A D gene is named only where the DNA matches it firmly. The size field is filled for only some rows; it gives once, few, many or a size class.

abundance	v_gene	d_gene	j_gene	CDR3aa	CDR3nt
NA	TRBV7-6	NA	TRBJ2-7	CASSLRRFRAPHEQYF	TGTGCCAGCAGCTTACGCAGGTTCAGGGCCCCTCACGAGCAGTACTTC
NA	TRBV6-1	TRBD2	TRBJ2-3	CASSEVGGLATDTQYF	TGTGCCAGCAGTGAAGTGGGGGGACTAGCGACAGATACGCAGTATTTT
NA	TRBV19	NA	TRBJ2-7	CASSNRGALYEQYF	TGTGCCAGTAGTAATAGGGGCGCCTTGTACGAGCAGTACTTC
NA	TRBV2	NA	TRBJ1-5	CASSSGAAVRQPQHF	TGTGCCAGCAGTTCAGGGGCGGCGGTCCGTCAGCCCCAGCATTTT
NA	TRBV28	NA	TRBJ2-7	CASSYKRTYEQYF	TGTGCCAGCAGTTATAAGAGAACGTACGAGCAGTACTTC
NA	TRBV6-4	NA	TRBJ1-6	CASSLQGYNSPLHF	TGTGCCAGCAGCTTACAGGGCTATAATTCACCCCTCCACTTT
once	TRBV30	NA	TRBJ2-3	CAWSPGGTDTQYF	TGTGCCTGGAGTCCCGGTGGCACAGATACGCAGTATTTT
few	TRBV9	NA	TRBJ2-3	CASSDMGTSSTDTQYF	TGTGCCAGCAGCGATATGGGGACTTCTAGCACAGATACGCAGTATTTT
NA	TRBV5-1	NA	TRBJ2-7	CASSLEEGGYEQYF	TGCGCCAGCAGCTTGGAGGAGGGTGGCTACGAGCAGTACTTC
few	TRBV5-1	TRBD1	TRBJ1-6	CASSFSGQGSSPLHF	TGCGCCAGCAGCTTCTCGGGACAGGGAAGTTCACCCCTCCACTTT
NA	TRBV28	NA	TRBJ2-7	CASGLPGSKAHEQYF	TGTGCCAGCGGACTACCGGGATCAAAAGCCCACGAGCAGTACTTC
NA	TRBV6-4	NA	TRBJ2-2	CASSDSGQKNTGELFF	TGTGCCAGCAGTGACTCAGGACAGAAAAACACCGGGGAGCTGTTTTTT
NA	TRBV7-3	NA	TRBJ1-1	CASSRTGNTEAFF	TGTGCCAGCAGTCGTACGGGGAACACTGAAGCTTTCTTT
NA	TRBV30	NA	TRBJ1-1	CAWSKGQAAFF	TGTGCCTGGTCGAAGGGGCAGGCAGCTTTCTTT
NA	TRBV9	NA	TRBJ2-1	CASSASGGEQFF	TGTGCCAGCAGCGCTAGTGGGGGCGAGCAGTTCTTC
NA	TRBV29-1	NA	TRBJ1-5	CSVAAGVNQPQHF	TGCAGCGTTGCTGCAGGGGTCAATCAGCCCCAGCATTTT
NA	TRBV28	NA	TRBJ1-2	CASSLGHYNYGYTF	TGTGCCAGCAGTTTAGGGCATTATAACTATGGCTACACCTTC
few	TRBV5-1	TRBD1	TRBJ2-1	CASSLRDRSYNEQFF	TGCGCCAGCAGCTTGAGGGACAGGAGCTACAATGAGCAGTTCTTC
few	TRBV5-6	TRBD2	TRBJ2-3	CASSLEGLADTQYF	TGTGCCAGCAGCTTGGAAGGACTAGCAGATACGCAGTATTTT
NA	TRBV5-1	NA	TRBJ2-1	CASSLIAGSSYNEQFF	TGCGCCAGCAGCTTGATTGCAGGAAGCTCCTACAATGAGCAGTTCTTC
NA	TRBV27	TRBD1	TRBJ2-7	CASSAGTGAGEQYF	TGTGCCAGCAGTGCAGGGACAGGGGCGGGCGAGCAGTACTTC
once	TRBV28	TRBD1	TRBJ1-2	CASSSRTGEAYGYTF	TGTGCCAGCAGTTCCCGGACAGGGGAGGCCTATGGCTACACCTTC
NA	TRBV18	NA	TRBJ2-5	CASSPGLGETQYF	TGTGCCAGCTCACCAGGCCTAGGAGAGACCCAGTACTTC
NA	TRBV5-1	NA	TRBJ1-1	CASSSGQTNTEAFF	TGCGCCAGCAGCTCAGGACAGACGAACACTGAAGCTTTCTTT
NA	TRBV5-1	TRBD2	TRBJ2-3	CASSLALAGSTDTQYF	TGCGCCAGCAGCTTGGCACTAGCGGGTAGCACAGATACGCAGTATTTT
NA	TRBV5-4	NA	TRBJ2-3	CASSLAGGTDTQYF	TGTGCCAGCAGCTTGGCCGGGGGCACAGATACGCAGTATTTT
NA	TRBV6-1	NA	TRBJ2-1	CASSVGAGEQFF	TGTGCCAGCAGTGTAGGGGCGGGGGAGCAGTTCTTC
NA	TRBV12-2	NA	TRBJ2-3	CASRQRLAGEDTQYF	TGTGCAAGTCGCCAAAGACTAGCGGGGGAAGATACGCAGTATTTT
NA	TRBV7-2	TRBD1	TRBJ1-3	CASSLGDRVFSSGNTIYF	TGTGCCAGCAGCTTAGGGGACAGGGTATTCTCCTCTGGAAACACCATATATTTT
few	TRBV18	NA	TRBJ1-1	CASSPAGEAFF	TGTGCCAGCTCCCCGGCGGGGGAAGCTTTCTTT
NA	TRBV6-6	NA	TRBJ2-7	CASSYSGGLSYEQYF	TGTGCCAGCAGTTACTCAGGAGGGCTAAGCTACGAGCAGTACTTC
NA	TRBV5-1	TRBD2	TRBJ2-3	CASSLDSGGAGDTQYF	TGCGCCAGCAGCTTGGATAGCGGGGGGGCTGGTGATACGCAGTATTTT
few	TRBV6-1	NA	TRBJ1-1	CATGTQNTEAFF	TGTGCCACCGGGACACAGAACACTGAAGCTTTCTTT
NA	TRBV5-4	NA	TRBJ2-5	CASSLSASAGQETQYF	TGTGCCAGCAGCTTGTCTGCTAGCGCGGGACAAGAGACCCAGTACTTC
NA	TRBV2	NA	TRBJ1-1	CASIQTGEAFF	TGTGCCAGCATACAGACAGGTGAAGCTTTCTTT
few	TRBV7-9	NA	TRBJ2-3	CASSTRTGRGTDTQYF	TGTGCCAGCAGCACCCGGACAGGGAGGGGCACAGATACGCAGTATTTT
NA	TRBV2	NA	TRBJ2-2	CASLNRERGGELFF	TGTGCCAGCCTAAACAGGGAGAGGGGCGGGGAGCTGTTTTTT
NA	TRBV5-1	NA	TRBJ2-7	CASNPDGGSSREQYF	TGCGCCAGCAACCCCGATGGGGGGAGCTCCCGCGAGCAGTACTTC
NA	TRBV7-9	TRBD2	TRBJ2-3	CASSRSGRGGDGTDTQYF	TGTGCCAGCAGCCGCAGCGGGAGAGGGGGTGATGGCACAGATACGCAGTATTTT
NA	TRBV19	TRBD1	TRBJ1-6	CASSKGWDRGDSPLHF	TGTGCCAGTAGTAAGGGATGGGACAGGGGTGATTCACCCCTCCACTTT
NA	TRBV28	NA	TRBJ2-7	CASSLSGEGYEQYF	TGTGCCAGCAGTTTAAGCGGCGAAGGCTACGAGCAGTACTTC
NA	TRBV6-6	TRBD1	TRBJ2-5	CASSYSTGGVETQYF	TGTGCCAGCAGTTACTCGACAGGGGGTGTAGAGACCCAGTACTTC
NA	TRBV2	TRBD2	TRBJ2-6	CASSAGLAGAPVSGANVLTF	TGTGCCAGCAGTGCCGGACTAGCGGGAGCACCTGTCTCTGGGGCCAACGTCCTGACTTTC
NA	TRBV30	NA	TRBJ2-7	CAWSARDRTSHHLYEQYF	TGTGCCTGGAGTGCGCGGGACAGAACATCACACCATCTTTACGAGCAGTACTTC
once	TRBV5-1	TRBD2	TRBJ2-5	CASSLTGTSGMETQYF	TGCGCCAGCAGCTTAACCGGGACTAGCGGGATGGAGACCCAGTACTTC
NA	TRBV5-1	NA	TRBJ1-3	CASTRGSSGNTIYF	TGCGCCAGCACCCGAGGGAGCTCTGGAAACACCATATATTTT
NA	TRBV30	TRBD1	TRBJ2-2	CAWSPLGRGQAGELFF	TGTGCCTGGAGCCCGTTGGGAAGGGGGCAGGCCGGGGAGCTGTTTTTT
few	TRBV4-1	NA	TRBJ2-7	CASSQVPIRQGGYEQYF	TGCGCCAGCAGCCAAGTTCCGATTCGGCAGGGAGGCTACGAGCAGTACTTC
NA	TRBV28	TRBD1	TRBJ2-5	CASRGYRGAETQYF	TGTGCCAGCAGGGGATACAGGGGAGCGGAGACCCAGTACTTC
NA	TRBV27	TRBD1	TRBJ2-7	CASSTTVSHDRVVYEQYF	TGTGCCAGCAGCACAACAGTTAGTCACGACAGGGTGGTCTACGAGCAGTACTTC
NA	TRBV2	NA	TRBJ2-1	CASSEGGGPEFF	TGTGCCAGCAGTGAAGGAGGGGGTCCGGAGTTCTTC
NA	TRBV28	TRBD1	TRBJ1-1	CASSVATGFLTEAFF	TGTGCCAGCAGTGTTGCGACAGGGTTTTTAACTGAAGCTTTCTTT
NA	TRBV5-1	TRBD1	TRBJ2-1	CASSLGGQGYNEQFF	TGCGCCAGCAGCTTGGGTGGACAGGGCTACAATGAGCAGTTCTTC
once	TRBV29-1	TRBD1	TRBJ2-1	CSVEPQGAPNEQFF	TGCAGCGTTGAGCCACAGGGGGCTCCTAATGAGCAGTTCTTC
NA	TRBV15	NA	TRBJ1-4	CATSRDRGSANEKLFF	TGTGCCACCAGCAGAGATCGGGGATCAGCTAATGAAAAACTGTTTTTT
NA	TRBV28	NA	TRBJ1-4	CASSTTRESEKLFF	TGTGCCAGCAGTACCACTCGGGAGAGTGAAAAACTGTTTTTT
NA	TRBV2	NA	TRBJ2-7	CASSRRGVAYEQYF	TGTGCCAGCAGCCGCAGGGGGGTGGCCTACGAGCAGTACTTC